The clone carrying this TCR beta chain was observed once. These data are taken from a study of blood T cell repertoires in COVID-19. Overall study: The United States, Italy and Spain provided the acute and convalescent COVID-19 samples. PBMCs, B-cell-depleted T cells, or T cells provided the cDNA or gDNA that made up the material.

Trimming cost V 2 bases and J 0 bases, with 11 bases left between them. The CDR3 loop spans 16 amino acids. Germline CDR1 is SGHTA and CDR2 is FQGNSA. In the original workflow: Estimated nucleated cell counts came from reference gene primer amplification. Profiling relied on immunoSEQ multiplex PCR, and the TCRdb table lists in-frame clones only, not all of them. That table is the source of V, J and clone size, and D and trimming were worked out from the DNA. This sample carries a few hundred thousand clones, about nine tenths of them seen once, and the ten largest clones take over 9%. The receptor's source is a woman between 25 and 40 years old with COVID-19, enrolled during active disease. The sample comprised peripheral blood. V usage is TRBV7-2 and J usage is TRBJ1-3; D not certain. The CDR3: CASSLPSLSSGNTIYF. DNA for the CDR3: TGTGCCAGCAGCTTACCTAGTCTCAGCTCTGGAAACACCATATATTTT.